This TCR beta chain was found in a study of cytomegalovirus exposure and HLA in healthy donors (dated 2017 in TCRdb). Describing the broader study: In an earlier analysis of approximately 640 of the donors, 276 Gb of sequence data and 100 million or so unique TCR beta sequences from about 179 million T cells were reported. About 330 gigabases of sequencing data and about 92 million unique TCR sequences made up an early release that covered 500 to 650 HLA-typed donors. The genetic ancestry cluster associated with self-reported Caucasian donors included 80% to 90% of the 398 genotyped donors. The study aimed to test whether cataloging public T cell receptors could reveal signatures of past pathogen exposure. The study profiled the T cell repertoires of more than 500 subjects by immunosequencing and related them to cytomegalovirus serostatus. Besides the first cohort of 500 to 700 subjects, a separate validation cohort made up of over 100 different subjects was used. To predict cytomegalovirus infection status, the study combined high-throughput TCR immunosequencing, statistical association of individual TCRs with disease status, and machine learning. A later analysis re-analyzed previously published TCR beta repertoires from roughly 690 donors and added high-resolution HLA genotyping to study TCR occurrence patterns. Rather than drawing on any new phenotypic data, the later analysis identified candidate immune exposures from TCR beta sequences and the way those sequences occurred across donors. In an earlier analysis of about 590 of the donors, high-throughput TCR beta sequencing was used to judge whether each TCR beta V gene segment behaved as functional or pseudogenic. Donor age, sex, ethnicity and CMV serostatus were collected together with the repertoire data. Genome-wide SNP genotypes for about 65% of the 666 donors were used in a later genetic analysis, which treated that subset as a discovery cohort. Every discovery cohort repertoire had been produced on one sequencing platform. HLA typing included class I and class II loci at four-digit resolution. The number of donors typed differed by locus, with roughly 629-640 for A, B, C, DRB1 and DQB1, more than 500 for DQA1, 606 for DPA1, and some 440 for DPB1. A few DR-DQ haplotypes were treated as single units for association and clustering because of strong linkage in the cohort. Across 398 genotyped donors of the cohort, an average of roughly 200,000 unique TCR beta nucleotide sequences per donor were sequenced, and 15% to 20% of those sequences were non-productive. Overall results and qualifications from the work: A further reported finding was that TCR beta sequences accurately predicted the HLA-A and HLA-B alleles for most subjects in the first cohort. Immune exposure information for the cohort was limited to CMV serostatus. In the study, 150 to 200 TCR beta chains were listed as associated with cytomegalovirus. Strong co-occurrence of HLA alleles, especially DR and DQ, made assigning TCR associations to individual alleles difficult. Sequencing depth was assumed to be roughly uniform across donors in the presence/absence analyses, though that assumption may not hold. Correlated functional status among segregating V segments might be attributable to linkage disequilibrium, but an unknown experimental factor could not be ruled out. According to a later analysis, parvovirus B19, influenza, CMV and Epstein-Barr virus appeared linked to several top co-occurrence clusters. The classifier was reported to diagnose cytomegalovirus status with high specificity and sensitivity in both the original cohort and the validation cohort. Because counts were too low, about 15 rarely observed V segments, including chromosome 9 orphons, were left out of the earlier analysis of 587 of the donors. A later analysis found that HLA-associated TCR beta chains were more clonally expanded and had lower generation probabilities than equally common non-associated chains. In an earlier analysis of some 500 of the donors, most TCR beta V segments were observed in productive rearrangements about 87% or about 30% of the time, broadly matching IMGT annotations. HLA typing was unavailable for some donors at each locus, so association tests used only the typed subset. The 87-base-pair reads could not distinguish some IMGT-functional V segments, including TRBV6-2 and TRBV6-3, so those segments were excluded. A few of the identified cytomegalovirus-associated TCR beta chains were confirmed in vitro to be specific for cytomegalovirus antigens. In a later genetic analysis, a missense DCLRE1C variant was associated with V-gene and J-gene trimming of TCR beta chains, and the association was replicated in an independent cohort. Specific HLA alleles were associated with over 15,000 TCR beta sequences at a false discovery rate of 0.05 in a later analysis. It was suggested by the authors that the approach could potentially be generalized to other disease states and immunological phenotypes. A cluster of highly shared sequence variants was judged likely to represent a technical artifact of the sequencing pipeline. In a later genetic analysis, fewer N-insertions in productive TCRs were reported among donors in an Asian-associated ancestry cluster than the 666-donor mean. In a later analysis, most CMV-associated TCR beta chains were found to appear HLA-restricted, with HLA associations seemingly driven largely by CMV exposure. According to a later analysis, TCR association rates differed among HLA loci, with DRB1 alleles showing the most associated TCRs and HLA-C alleles showing the fewest. Most TCR sequences were observed very rarely across donors, whereas some public TCRs were present in many individuals. In this cohort, only TCR beta chains were sequenced, and detectable features were limited by the absence of alpha or paired-chain data.

The cohort consisted of more than 650 healthy bone marrow donors. Cohort members were all nominally healthy when sampled, although unrecorded immune exposures were likely present. The donor tested CMV seropositive and was one of the 289 seropositive cohort members. A peripheral blood sample was collected from each donor, and TCR beta sequencing was performed on peripheral blood mononuclear cells. The Qiagen DNeasy Blood Extraction Kit was used to extract genomic DNA from the blood cell samples. Via the germline V gene, CDR1 is SGHRS and CDR2 YFSETQ. Including cysteine and phenylalanine, the CDR3 has 15 amino acids. The sequence is cut down to CDR3 DNA, 45 bases in frame from base 1. With respect to this clone: Its antigen is currently not known. No base quality values were provided; no much bigger clone lies one nucleotide off.

The library was generated by the immunoSEQ multiplex PCR assay. The multiplex PCR relied on a mix of 60 forward primers for TCR Vbeta segments and 13 reverse primers for TCR Jbeta segments. A multiplex PCR assay on genomic DNA amplified the CDR3 region of rearranged TCR beta genes. The amplified TCR beta libraries were sequenced on the Illumina HiSeq System as 87-base-pair reads. Turning to the authors' computational methods: In a later analysis, tens of millions of unique TCR beta chains were counted across the 500 to 850 repertoires, and around 11 million of these chains were shared by at least two donors. A nearest-neighbor algorithm error-corrected the raw reads and collapsed the reads into unique sequences, merging closely related sequences to remove PCR and sequencing errors. Alignment of CDR3 sequences to IMGT reference sequences was used to assign V, D and J gene segments. For a sequence to be retained, a match of at least six nucleotides to both a V gene segment and a J gene segment was required. A rearrangement counted as productive if the CDR3 had no stop codons and remained in frame with V and J, and every other rearrangement counted as non-productive. CDR3 was defined according to IMGT convention as the region running from the second conserved V-encoded cysteine to the conserved J-encoded phenylalanine. Sequences without an unambiguous match to a single V gene segment were excluded from the earlier analysis of a few hundred of the donors. In an earlier analysis of more than 500 of the donors, a V segment was called functional when productive rearrangements were above 56.7%, and segregating when the standard deviation between donors exceeded 5%. A statistical classification framework was built for diagnosing cytomegalovirus status from the catalog of TCR beta chain sequences. In a later analysis, TCR nucleotide sequences were compared against IMGT/GENE-DB human TR gene sequences so that V and J genes could be assigned. A later analysis assigned CDR3 sequences and most-parsimonious VDJ recombination scenarios with the TCRdist pipeline. In a later analysis, every TCR beta chain was defined by the combination of its CDR3 amino acid sequence and its V-gene family, and reads without a unique V-gene family were dropped. A later analysis removed several hundred highly shared, low-generation-probability nucleotide sequences to deal with suspected cross-contamination and a sequencing artifact. A later analysis calculated a clonal expansion index for each public chain from normalized within-repertoire ranks of inferred template counts. Generation probabilities in a later analysis came from a VDJ recombination model fitted to out-of-frame rearrangements, and those results were checked against IGoR. In a later analysis, hypergeometric tests were used to score TCR-TCR, TCR-HLA and TCR-CMV co-occurrence, with a repertoire-size bias correction applied to TCR pairs. In a later analysis, false discovery rates were estimated by permuting HLA or CMV assignments 20 times. In a later analysis, co-occurring TCRs were grouped with DBSCAN, and TCRdist sequence similarity was added when clustering was performed within HLA-allele-positive subsets. For co-occurrence clustering, repertoires with fewer than 30,000 or more than 120,000 public chains were excluded, along with 4 to 6 repertoires with anomalous nucleotide sharing. TCRdb holds this immuneACCESS table with in-frame rearrangements only. Some clones are missing; in checked studies, unresolved V genes explain under half, and the rest has no known cause. That table furnishes V, J and clone size, whereas the DNA furnished D and trimming. The sample table lists 100,000 or so clones, around 80% of them with a count of one. In total, the top ten clones hold about 6.9% of the sample.

The rearrangement combines TRBV5-1 with TRBJ2-5; 8 bases in the junction line up with TRBD1. The J call may not be correct, given that the DNA end is closer to TRBJ2-7. The specimen was PBMCs. The source is a man in his thirties or forties in good health and CMV-seropositive. The CDR3 reads CASSFFGGQAYEQYF. The bases are TGCGCCAGCAGCTTCTTCGGGGGACAGGCCTACGAGCAGTACTTC.